This TCR beta chain was documented in a study of blood T cell repertoires in COVID-19. At the level of the study: Samples taken during acute and convalescent COVID-19 were collected in the United States, Italy and Spain.

The CDR3 extends over 14 amino acids. The germline gives CDR1 SGHTA, CDR2 FQGNSA. V was pared by 4 bases and J by 4 bases, with 6 bases of the junction left unmatched. As originally analysed: Amplification with reference gene primers provided the estimates of nucleated cell counts. Sequencing used immunoSEQ multiplex PCR; TCRdb keeps in-frame clones, though not all of them. The V and J calls and the clone size are those of that table, but D and trimming were determined from the DNA. Among under 200,000 clones listed, over 80% were seen once. The sequenced sample consisted of peripheral blood. This sequence joins TRBV7-2 and TRBJ2-7; 8 bases agree with TRBD1. The clonotype comes from a woman in her sixties with acute or convalescent COVID-19. DNA of the CDR3: TGTGCCAGCAGCTCCAGGACAGGGCCATACGAGCAGTACTTC. Translating it yields CASSSRTGPYEQYF. Drawing the rest from reference TRBV7-2 and TRBJ2-7, the complete variable domain is GAGVSQSPSNKVTEKGKDVELRCDPISGHTALYWYRQSLGQGLEFLIYFQGNSAPDKSGLPSDRFSAERTGGSVSTLTIQRTQQEDSAVYLCASSSRTGPYEQYFGPGTRLTVT.